This T cell receptor (beta chain) originates from a study of blood T cell repertoires in COVID-19. Study context: Samples of COVID-19 (acute and convalescent) were obtained from the United States, Italy and Spain. Sample material is recorded as cDNA or gDNA derived from T cells, B-cell-depleted T cells, or PBMCs.

Seattle enrolled patients during active infection and tracked them longitudinally. Per the study methods: Researchers report that nucleated cell counts were estimated from reference gene primer amplification. Produced via immunoSEQ multiplex PCR; TCRdb's table is partial and in-frame only. V, J and clone size reflect that table, while D and trimming were determined from the DNA. The repertoire holds about 330,000 clones, with roughly 86% as singletons. The V end was cut by 0 bases, the J end by 0 bases, with 14 bases between. The CDR3 spans 17 residues. CDR1 and CDR2 (germline): MNHEY, SVGEGT. Sequenced sample: peripheral blood. The receptor comes from a man aged 30 to 39 with COVID-19, enrolled during active disease. The J gene is TRBJ1-2, the V gene TRBV6-2 or TRBV6-3, with a weak D call TRBD1 (6 bases). The CDR3 here is CASSYSFGQRTNYGYTF. The CDR3 nucleotides are TGTGCCAGCAGTTACTCCTTCGGACAGCGAACTAACTATGGCTACACCTTC.